This paragraph reports one T cell receptor (beta chain). Its antigen is not identified. The method was immunoSEQ multiplex PCR; TCRdb's version includes in-frame clones alone and lacks a portion of them. The table shows some 190,000 clones, with approximately 92% occurring only once. The entry originates in a study of T cell responses to AZD1222 COVID-19 vaccine. General study results and limits: Most donors were white British and more were female, and clonal diversity was possibly underestimated. Of the AZD1222 recipients, only five or six were seropositive at baseline. Spike-specific TCR repertoires showed rising breadth and depth after two AZD1222 doses. In the spike-specific TCR repertoire, nearly half reportedly target unmutated variant regions.

The sequence was collected from an adult in good health. The material was peripheral blood, obtained on day 0 of AZD1222 vaccination.

CDR3 nucleotides: TGTGCCAGCAGGAGCCGGGCCGGGACAGGGACCGGGGAGCTGTTTTTT. Its translation is CASRSRAGTGTGELFF. This sequence joins TRBV9 and TRBJ2-2, with 9 bases aligning to TRBD1. Germline CDR1 and CDR2: SGDLS and YYNGEE. The CDR3 sequence is 16 residues long. V lost 5 bases, J lost 5 bases, and 10 bases stayed unmatched. The whole variable domain, filled in from reference TRBV9 and TRBJ2-2, reads DSGVTQTPKHLITATGQRVTLRCSPRSGDLSVYWYQQSLDQGLQFLIQYYNGEERAKGNILERFSAQQFPDLHSELNLSSLELGDSALYFCASRSRAGTGTGELFFGEGSRLTVL.